The next 12 T cell receptor beta chains were all read from a single sample in a study of T cell responses to AZD1222 COVID-19 vaccine. TCRdb keeps only in-frame clones here, not all; method: immunoSEQ multiplex PCR. The sample yields about 94,000 clones, around nine tenths seen once. Sequenced material: peripheral blood, taken 28 days after the second AZD1222 dose. All receptors derive from an adult who received the AZD1222 COVID-19 vaccine.

The chain has TRBV10-3 and TRBJ1-1, with no clear D. The V gene's germline CDR1 is ENHRY and CDR2 SYGVKD. This CDR3 contains 17 residues. Trimming removed 7 bases at V and 4 bases at J, with 25 bases between. CDR3 amino acids: CAIKGRAEGFGGTEAFF. The CDR3 bases are TGTGCCATCAAGGGCCGGGCCGAAGGGTTTGGTGGCACTGAAGCTTTCTTT.

The chain employs TRBV19 and TRBJ1-2; a weak D match, TRBD1 (5 bases). V lost 5 bases to trimming and J lost 5 bases, with 12 bases between them. The length of the CDR3 is 13 residues. CDR1 is LNHDA and CDR2 is SQIVND in the germline V gene (reference sequence). CDR3 amino acids: CASSLTRQYGYTF. For the CDR3, the DNA is TGTGCCAGTAGTTTGACCCGACAGTATGGCTACACCTTC.

This clone was picked up one time. V gene TRBV10-2 combines with J gene TRBJ1-5; tentative D call: TRBD1 (5 bases). Trimming shortened V by 5 bases and J by 3 bases, and 14 bases separated the two germline ends. Germline V gives CDR1 WSHSY, CDR2 SAAADI. The CDR3 consists of 15 residues. The CDR3 is CASSQGGDFNQPQHF. Written as DNA, the CDR3 is TGCGCCAGCAGTCAGGGTGGGGACTTCAATCAGCCCCAGCATTTT.

The genes are TRBV4-2 and TRBJ2-7; D unresolved. Trimming shortened V by 0 bases and J by 4 bases, and 4 bases separated the two germline ends. This CDR3 has 12 residues. Germline-derived CDR1 and CDR2 are LGHNA and YNFKEQ. The CDR3 is CASSQDAYEQYF. DNA for the CDR3: TGTGCCAGCAGCCAAGATGCATACGAGCAGTACTTC.

This clone has only a few counts. J is TRBJ1-6 and V is TRBV19; TRBD1 aligns across 7 bases. The length of the CDR3 is 13 residues. Germline CDR1 LNHDA, CDR2 SQIVND (reference sequence). V gave up 4 bases and J gave up 7 bases; unmatched junction bases: 1. The DNA of the CDR3 is TGTGCCAGTAGTACAGGGGGGAATTCACCCCTCCACTTT. Its translation is CASSTGGNSPLHF.

This clone has just one count. CDR3 region: CASSYQDGAYEQYF. The CDR3 DNA reads TGTGCCAGCAGTTACCAGGACGGAGCCTACGAGCAGTACTTC. The gene calls are TRBV6-5 and TRBJ2-7; no clear D. This CDR3 contains 14 residues. With 2 bases removed from V and 2 bases from J, the gap between germline ends came to 10 bases. Germline values: CDR1 MNHEY, CDR2 SVGAGI.

The CDR3 protein is CASSDLAGGRDTQYF. The CDR3 DNA follows: TGTGCCAGCAGTGACTTAGCGGGGGGAAGAGATACGCAGTATTTT. The rearrangement links TRBV25-1 to TRBJ2-3; 10 bases are shared with TRBD2. This CDR3 has 15 residues. The germline V gene has CDR1 MGHDK and CDR2 SYGVNS. J lost 5 bases, V lost 3 bases, and 5 bases had no gene match.

V is TRBV5-1 and J is TRBJ2-7; TRBD1 is a possible D gene (6 bases). CDR1 SGHRS and CDR2 YFSETQ come from the germline V gene. V was shortened by 0 bases and J by 2 bases, with 15 bases between the two germline ends. CDR3 length: 16 residues. CDR3 bases: TGCGCCAGCAGCTTGGGGAGACAGGAACTTACCTACGAGCAGTACTTC. Translated, it gives CASSLGRQELTYEQYF.

This chain uses TRBV27 with TRBJ2-7; tentative D call: TRBD1 (5 bases). The germline V gene encodes CDR1 MNHEY and CDR2 SMNVEV (reference sequence). This CDR3 is built from 15 residues. The germline V and J ends were trimmed by 0 bases and 4 bases, with 13 bases remaining between them. DNA for the CDR3: TGTGCCAGCAGTTTATCGGCCGGGTCAGGGTACGAGCAGTACTTC. Amino acid sequence: CASSLSAGSGYEQYF.

This clone is categorized as medium-sized. This chain uses TRBV12-3 or TRBV12-4 with TRBJ1-1; unclear D gene. Trimming took off 3 bases at V and 3 bases at J, with 2 bases between the two ends. CDR3 length: 11 amino acids. The CDR3 region has the DNA TGTGCCAGCAGTTTGGACACTGAAGCTTTCTTT. Translation gives CASSLDTEAFF.

In the case of this clone: This likely stems from a read error, as it lies one base from a far larger clone. Other DNA sequences in the sample encode the same CDR3. The CDR3 loop is CASSQGQGDYGYTF. DNA for the CDR3: TGCGCCAGCAGCCAAGGACAGGGGGACTATGGCTACACCTTC. The chain couples TRBV3-1 (or the pseudogene TRBV3-2) to TRBJ1-2; 10 nucleotides agree with TRBD1. Germline V CDR1 and CDR2: LGHDT, YNNKEL (reference sequence). The CDR3 extends over 14 amino acids.

The rearrangement joins TRBV19 to TRBJ2-1; weak D call: TRBD2 (5 bases). The CDR3 extends over 19 amino acids. V shed 4 bases and J shed 4 bases, with 26 bases lying between them. Germline V CDR1 and CDR2: LNHDA, SQIVND (reference sequence). As DNA, the CDR3 is TGTGCCAGTAGTACCGCCCTTCCTAGCCACGGTGGAACTTACAATGAGCAGTTCTTC. Protein: CASSTALPSHGGTYNEQFF. The whole variable domain, remainder taken from reference TRBV19 and TRBJ2-1, is DGGITQSPKYLFRKEGQNVTLSCEQNLNHDAMYWYRQDPGQGLRLIYYSQIVNDFQKGDIAEGYSVSREKKESFPLTVTSAQKNPTAFYLCASSTALPSHGGTYNEQFFGPGTRLTVL.